The 15 T cell receptor beta chains in this list originate from one sample, sequenced in a study of blood T cells in healthy people across ages (dated by TCRdb to 2014 to 2015). Library generation was performed with 5' RACE. Sequencing was carried out with an Illumina HiSeq 2500. A second roughly 7 to 11 cycle PCR used a sample-barcoded 5' primer and a J-beta primer mix. TCRdb redid the processing of the public reads, applying fastp at Q25 and MiXCR, and retained in-frame beta chains. Every distinct CDR3 protein forms one entry, paired with its most common genes and DNA. This sample holds roughly 1,500,000 distinct CDR3 sequences; roughly a third were observed only once. The ten top clones hold 10% to 12% of the sample. Sequencing input: blood. The receptors derive from a woman aged 30 to 39 in good health.

The chain couples TRBV9 to TRBJ2-1; 7 bases fit TRBD2. The CDR3 totals 15 residues. Germline trimming cut 0 bases from V and 2 bases from J; bases unmatched to any gene: 2. CDR1 and CDR2 (germline): SGDLS, YYNGEE. Here the CDR3 reads CASSVAGTTYNEQFF. CDR3 DNA: TGTGCCAGCAGCGTAGCCGGGACTACCTACAATGAGCAGTTCTTC.

In its sample, this clonotype was seen many times. The chain joins TRBV4-1 to TRBJ2-5, with 11 bases aligning to TRBD2. Germline V gives CDR1 MGHRA, CDR2 YSYEKL. Trimming removed 3 bases from V and 5 bases from J; junction bases left unmatched: 8. This CDR3 spans 16 amino acids. The CDR3 region has the DNA TGCGCCAGCAGCCACCAACTAGCGGGGGAAAGGGAGACCCAGTACTTC. Protein sequence: CASSHQLAGERETQYF.

The rearrangement links TRBV20-1 to TRBJ2-7; 7 bases line up with TRBD1. Trimming took 6 bases from V and 6 from J; bases not matched to a gene: 8. This CDR3 has 12 residues. Germline CDR1 reads DFQATT; CDR2 reads SNEGSKA (reference sequence). The CDR3 region is CSAVTGRSEQYF. In nucleotides, the CDR3 is TGCAGTGCCGTGACAGGGAGAAGCGAGCAGTACTTC.

This chain links TRBV28 with TRBJ2-1, with 7 bases aligning to TRBD1. This CDR3 has 16 residues. V shed 1 base, J shed 5 bases, and the junction held 8 bases outside the gene matches. Germline V gene sequence: CDR1 MDHEN, CDR2 SYDVKM. CDR3: CASSLSRQGKDNEQFF. CDR3 nucleotide sequence: TGTGCCAGCAGTTTATCCCGACAGGGAAAAGACAATGAGCAGTTCTTC.

The chain couples TRBV27 to TRBJ1-4; the D is unclear. CDR1 MNHEY and CDR2 SMNVEV come from the germline V gene (reference sequence). The CDR3 sequence is 15 residues long. Trimming shortened V by 1 base and J by 0 bases, and 6 bases separated the two germline ends. The CDR3 DNA follows: TGTGCCAGCAGTTTATTAGGTTCAACTAATGAAAAACTGTTTTTT. Amino acids: CASSLLGSTNEKLFF.

This clonotype has ten or more counts. This chain connects TRBV20-1 to TRBJ2-7; 7 bases agree with TRBD1. Losses at the gene ends were 0 bases for V and 4 bases for J; bases not matched to a gene: 9. This CDR3 region has 15 residues. CDR1 is DFQATT, CDR2 SNEGSKA, per germline (reference sequence). The CDR3 DNA sequence: TGCAGTGCTAGAGATAGGTCAGGGGGTAGGTACGAGCAGTACTTC. Encoded protein: CSARDRSGGRYEQYF.

This clonotype was seen only a few times. V and J are TRBV12-3 or TRBV12-4 and TRBJ1-1, with D unresolved. V lost 7 bases, J lost 2 bases, and 17 bases lay in between. This CDR3 is 15 amino acids long. Here the CDR3 reads CASTTGVVGNTEAFF. CDR3 nucleotides: TGTGCCAGCACCACTGGGGTAGTAGGAAACACTGAAGCTTTCTTT.

Comment on this clonotype: With a much larger clone just one base away, this may be a read error. This sequence joins TRBV20-1 and TRBJ2-1; 10 nucleotides agree with TRBD2. This CDR3 has 13 amino acids. Germline lookup yields CDR1 DFQATT and CDR2 SNEGSKA (reference sequence). The trim removed 1 base at V and 13 bases at J, leaving 7 bases unmatched. The CDR3 is CSARVGTSETQFF. DNA of the CDR3: TGCAGTGCTAGAGTCGGGACTAGCGAGACCCAGTTCTTC.

This clonotype was detected ten times or more. This sequence joins TRBV14 and TRBJ2-5; the match to TRBD2 covers 9 bases. J was trimmed by 5 bases and V by 0 bases; bases with no gene match: 4. This CDR3 region has 15 residues. Germline assignment: CDR1 SGHDN and CDR2 FVKESK. DNA for the CDR3: TGTGCCAGCAGCCAAGACGCGGGAGGGTATGAGACCCAGTACTTC. It specifies CASSQDAGGYETQYF.

The J gene is TRBJ2-7, the V gene TRBV10-2; D gene ambiguous. The germline gives CDR1 WSHSY, CDR2 SAAADI. V lost 7 bases to trimming and J lost 0 bases, with 13 bases between them. The CDR3 contains 14 residues. The CDR3 reads CASTYGPTSYEQYF. CDR3 sequence (DNA): TGCGCCAGCACTTACGGCCCGACCTCCTACGAGCAGTACTTC.

V gene TRBV6-2 or TRBV6-3 combines with J gene TRBJ2-1, with TRBD2 matching over 13 bases. The germline gives CDR1 MNHEY, CDR2 SVGEGT. The CDR3 extends over 17 amino acids. The J segment lost 6 bases and the V segment lost 6 bases, leaving 11 bases of the junction unmatched. As DNA, the CDR3 is TGTGCCAGCAGCTTGCTAGGACTAGCGGGGGAGATCAATGAGCAGTTCTTC. Its protein is CASSLLGLAGEINEQFF.

The chain recombines TRBV20-1 with TRBJ2-5; D is possibly TRBD2 (6 bases). The J call may be incorrect, as the DNA end agrees better with TRBJ2-7. The CDR3 spans 12 residues. The germline CDR1 and CDR2 sequences are DFQATT and SNEGSKA (reference sequence). CDR3 bases: TGCAGTGCTTGGGACTCAACCTGCGAGCAGTACTTC. Protein sequence: CSAWDSTCEQYF.

This clonotype has more than one count but fewer than ten. V and J are TRBV7-9 and TRBJ2-3; TRBD2 aligns across 7 bases. The CDR3 consists of 16 residues. Germline CDR1 reads SEHNR; CDR2 reads FQNEAQ (reference sequence). The V gene end was trimmed by 7 bases and the J gene end by 6 bases; junction bases not matched to a gene: 16. This chain's CDR3 is CASTNPGTHGRDTQYF. CDR3 nucleotide sequence: TGTGCCAGCACGAATCCCGGGACTCACGGGAGGGATACGCAGTATTTT.

This chain joins TRBV9 and TRBJ2-1; 13 nucleotides align to TRBD2. The CDR3 covers 20 residues. The germline V gene has CDR1 SGDLS and CDR2 YYNGEE. Losses at the gene ends were 3 bases for V and 6 bases for J; bases not matched to a gene: 18. CDR3 bases: TGTGCCAGCAGCGAGGGGACTAGCGGGGAGATCCTCAAATACCCCAATGAGCAGTTCTTC. Its translation: CASSEGTSGEILKYPNEQFF.

In its sample, this clonotype was seen a few times. V gene TRBV20-1 combines with J gene TRBJ2-2; 11 bases match TRBD1. The CDR3 contains 18 residues. The J segment lost 7 bases and the V segment lost 0 bases, leaving 13 bases of the junction unmatched. Germline CDR1 DFQATT, CDR2 SNEGSKA (reference sequence). CDR3 sequence reads: CSARDHFGTGGRNGELFF. As DNA, the CDR3 is TGCAGTGCTAGAGATCATTTTGGGACAGGGGGACGGAACGGGGAGCTGTTTTTT.